The 25 T cell receptor beta chains below were found in one sample sequenced in a study of somatic mutations in cytotoxic T cells in rheumatoid arthritis (dated by TCRdb to the late 2010s). Library method: the immunoSEQ multiplex PCR assay. TCRdb mirrors the immuneACCESS table, restricted to in-frame sequences. Some clones are absent from its copies; in checked studies, under half trace to an unresolved V gene, and the reason for the others is unknown. The sample records tens of thousands of clones, about 80% of which are singletons. The leading ten clones occupy about 3.4% of the sample. Sample: CD8+ T cells sorted from blood. All receptors come from a man in his forties or fifties in good health.

J is TRBJ2-3 and V is TRBV7-3; D perhaps matches TRBD1 (6 bases). V was clipped by 4 bases and J by 5 bases, with 13 bases between them. The CDR3 has 14 residues. The germline gives CDR1 SGHTA, CDR2 FQGTGA. CDR3 nucleotide sequence: TGTGCCAGCAGCTATGTCGGACAGATAGATACGCAGTATTTT. It encodes CASSYVGQIDTQYF.

This clone appeared a few times. V gene TRBV4-1 combines with J gene TRBJ2-7; tentatively, D is TRBD1 (6 bases). The CDR3 loop spans 13 amino acids. Deletions cut 3 bases from V and 6 bases from J, with 12 bases between. Looked up from germline, CDR1 is MGHRA and CDR2 is YSYEKL. The CDR3 loop is CASSHPTGFEQYF. DNA for the CDR3: TGCGCCAGCAGCCATCCCACAGGGTTCGAGCAGTACTTC.

The V gene is TRBV7-9, the J gene TRBJ2-5; the match to TRBD2 covers 10 bases. Germline trimming cut 1 base from V and 4 bases from J; bases unmatched to any gene: 9. CDR3 size: 17 residues. Germline V lookup: CDR1 SEHNR, CDR2 FQNEAQ (reference sequence). CDR3 region: CASSLGRTSGTAETQYF. DNA for the CDR3: TGTGCCAGCAGCTTAGGCAGAACTAGCGGGACGGCAGAGACCCAGTACTTC.

This clone was recorded a few times. This rearrangement joins TRBV9 to TRBJ2-3; D is possibly TRBD1 (6 bases). V dropped 2 bases and J dropped 5 bases, with 12 bases sitting between them. The CDR3 extends over 14 amino acids. Germline V gene lookup returns CDR1 SGDLS and CDR2 YYNGEE. CDR3 residues: CASSVRLDRDTQYF. CDR3 DNA: TGTGCCAGCAGCGTCCGTCTGGACAGAGATACGCAGTATTTT.

This clone was found once. This sequence joins TRBV27 and TRBJ2-3, with a weak D call TRBD2 (6 bases). Germline V gene sequence: CDR1 MNHEY, CDR2 SMNVEV (reference sequence). Trimming removed 6 bases at V and 5 bases at J, with 12 bases between. The CDR3 loop spans 13 amino acids. CDR3 bases: TGTGCCAGCAGAACTGGGGGGATAGATACGCAGTATTTT. Residues: CASRTGGIDTQYF.

This rearrangement joins TRBV27 to TRBJ2-1; a possible D gene is TRBD2 (6 bases). The CDR3 consists of 15 residues. V was trimmed by 7 bases and J by 6 bases, leaving 19 bases between them. CDR1 MNHEY and CDR2 SMNVEV come from the germline V gene (reference sequence). The CDR3 region is CASNSLDVGGNEQFF. The CDR3 coding sequence is TGTGCCAGCAATTCTCTTGACGTGGGGGGCAATGAGCAGTTCTTC.

The chain carries TRBV21-1 and TRBJ1-4. TRBV21-1 is a known pseudogene. There are 18 residues in the CDR3. Here the CDR3 DNA reads TGTGCCAGCAGCAAAGCAAGCTACGGCTCACCACTTAATGAAAAACTGTTTTTT. Protein product: CASSKASYGSPLNEKLFF.

J is TRBJ2-7 and V is TRBV7-8; a weak D match, TRBD2 (6 bases). Germline CDR1 is SGHVS and CDR2 is FQNEAQ. There are 13 residues in the CDR3. Trimming removed 2 bases from V and 5 bases from J, with 10 bases in between. The CDR3 DNA reads as TGTGCCAGCAGCTTACCGGAGGGGAACGAGCAGTACTTC. Protein: CASSLPEGNEQYF. The full variable domain, completed using reference TRBV7-8 and TRBJ2-7, is GAGVSQSPRYKVAKRGQDVALRCDPISGHVSLFWYQQALGQGPEFLTYFQNEAQLDKSGLPSDRFFAERPEGSVSTLKIQRTQQEDSAVYLCASSLPEGNEQYFGPGTRLTVT.

The chain has TRBV27 and TRBJ2-2; maybe TRBD1 (6 bases). CDR1 and CDR2 (germline): MNHEY, SMNVEV (reference sequence). The CDR3 is 16 amino acids. The ends were cut back, 5 bases at V and 3 bases at J, with 16 bases in the middle. CDR3 DNA: TGTGCCAGCAGTCTTAAGACAGGTTTTTACACCGGGGAGCTGTTTTTT. As protein: CASSLKTGFYTGELFF.

This clone has just a few counts. The chain recombines TRBV4-1 with TRBJ2-1, with 9 bases matching TRBD1. The CDR3 extends over 15 amino acids. Trimming cost V 5 bases and J 9 bases; bases outside gene matches: 11. Germline CDR1 is MGHRA and CDR2 is YSYEKL. The CDR3 DNA sequence: TGCGCCAGCAGCTTGGGACAGGGAAGCTTGGGTGAGCAGTTCTTC. This codes for CASSLGQGSLGEQFF.

The rearrangement links TRBV5-1 to TRBJ2-3; 9 nucleotides agree with TRBD1. In germline, CDR1 is SGHRS, CDR2 YFSETQ. The V and J ends lost 3 bases and 3 bases, in that order; junction bases with no gene match: 2. This CDR3 contains 14 residues. This CDR3 is CASSWGQGTDTQYF. The CDR3 DNA reads as TGCGCCAGCAGCTGGGGACAGGGTACAGATACGCAGTATTTT.

J is TRBJ2-7 and V is TRBV11-1, with TRBD2 matching over 9 bases. Germline V gene data show CDR1 as SGHAT and CDR2 as FQDESV (reference sequence). The CDR3 covers 17 residues. Losses at the gene ends were 0 bases for V and 0 bases for J; bases not matched to a gene: 6. The CDR3 region has the DNA TGTGCCAGCAGCTTAGCGCGACTAGCGGATTTCTCCTACGAGCAGTACTTC. Translated, it gives CASSLARLADFSYEQYF.

This sequence joins TRBV7-2 and TRBJ2-2, with 10 bases lining up with TRBD2. V shed 3 bases and J 5 bases; nucleotides not matched to a gene: 9. The germline gives CDR1 SGHTA, CDR2 FQGNSA. This CDR3 comprises 17 residues. CDR3 loop: CASSFPLAGEATGELFF. The CDR3 nucleotides are TGTGCCAGCAGCTTTCCGCTAGCGGGAGAGGCGACCGGGGAGCTGTTTTTT.

This chain uses TRBV11-2 with TRBJ2-5; a possible D gene is TRBD1 (6 bases). Germline V gene sequence: CDR1 SGHAT, CDR2 FQNNGV. V lost 5 bases to trimming and J lost 2 bases, with 18 bases between them. This CDR3 contains 16 residues. The CDR3 spells CASSNRDTEPQETQYF. CDR3 coding DNA: TGTGCCAGCAGCAACCGGGACACTGAACCACAAGAGACCCAGTACTTC. Looking up the rest from reference TRBV11-2 and TRBJ2-5 gives the full variable domain: EAGVAQSPRYKIIEKRQSVAFWCNPISGHATLYWYQQILGQGPKLLIQFQNNGVVDDSQLPKDRFSAERLKGVDSTLKIQPAKLEDSAVYLCASSNRDTEPQETQYFGPGTRLLVL.

The rearrangement joins TRBV28 to TRBJ2-7; 14 bases line up with TRBD2. The CDR3 runs 17 residues. The germline V gene has CDR1 MDHEN and CDR2 SYDVKM. V was pared by 4 bases and J by 3 bases, with 8 bases of the junction left unmatched. The CDR3 sequence is CASSSLGLAGGFYEQYF. As DNA, the CDR3 is TGTGCCAGCAGTTCCTTAGGACTAGCGGGAGGTTTCTACGAGCAGTACTTC.

The rearrangement links TRBV7-6 to TRBJ2-5; 8 bases are a match to TRBD1. CDR1 is SGHVS, CDR2 FNYEAQ, per germline. The J segment lost 5 bases and the V segment lost 5 bases, leaving 7 bases of the junction unmatched. This CDR3 is 14 amino acids long. The CDR3 here is CASSPWTGLETQYF. CDR3 DNA: TGTGCCAGCAGCCCTTGGACAGGGTTGGAGACCCAGTACTTC.

The rearrangement joins TRBV11-3 to TRBJ2-2, with TRBD2 matching over 10 bases. V was clipped by 5 bases and J by 7 bases; unmatched bases: 7. CDR1 is SGHNT and CDR2 is YENEEA in the germline V gene. The CDR3 totals 15 residues. CDR3 region: CASSPLAGASGELFF. CDR3 bases: TGTGCCAGCAGCCCGCTAGCGGGAGCAAGCGGGGAGCTGTTTTTT. The full variable domain, rest sourced from reference TRBV11-3 and TRBJ2-2, is EAGVVQSPRYKIIEKKQPVAFWCNPISGHNTLYWYLQNLGQGPELLIRYENEEAVDDSQLPKDRFSAERLKGVDSTLKIQPAELGDSAVYLCASSPLAGASGELFFGEGSRLTVL.

This rearrangement joins TRBV29-1 to TRBJ1-1; 7 bases line up with TRBD1. After removal of 7 bases from V and 5 bases from J, the junction contained 7 bases not matched to a gene. Germline V gene data show CDR1 as SQVTM and CDR2 as ANQGSEA. The CDR3 sequence is 12 residues long. The CDR3 is CSARTGMTEAFF. CDR3 DNA sequence: TGCAGCGCCCGGACAGGAATGACTGAAGCTTTCTTT.

This chain uses TRBV5-1 with TRBJ2-1; D is unresolved. This CDR3 region has 13 residues. V was trimmed by 4 bases and J by 5 bases, leaving 10 bases between them. Germline V gene sequence: CDR1 SGHRS, CDR2 YFSETQ. The CDR3 spells CASSRYVDNEQFF. In DNA form, the CDR3 reads TGCGCCAGCAGCCGATACGTAGACAATGAGCAGTTCTTC. Together with reference TRBV5-1 and TRBJ2-1, the CDR3 gives the full variable domain: KAGVTQTPRYLIKTRGQQVTLSCSPISGHRSVSWYQQTPGQGLQFLFEYFSETQRNKGNFPGRFSGRQFSNSRSEMNVSTLELGDSALYLCASSRYVDNEQFFGPGTRLTVL.

The V call is TRBV13, the J call TRBJ2-7, with TRBD1 identical over 7 bases. The CDR3 spans 16 residues. The V gene's germline CDR1 is PRHDT and CDR2 FYEKMQ (reference sequence). V trimming: 5 bases; J trimming: 2 bases; junction bases outside the gene matches: 12. CDR3 nucleotides: TGTGCCAGCAGCCCCCCATCCCGGGACAGCCCCTACGAGCAGTACTTC. Its translation is CASSPPSRDSPYEQYF. Drawing the rest from reference TRBV13 and TRBJ2-7, the complete variable domain is AAGVIQSPRHLIKEKRETATLKCYPIPRHDTVYWYQQGPGQDPQFLISFYEKMQSDKGSIPDRFSAQQFSDYHSELNMSSLELGDSALYFCASSPPSRDSPYEQYFGPGTRLTVT.

The chain recombines TRBV28 with TRBJ1-1; D unclear. Trimming removed 3 bases from V and 2 bases from J, with 7 bases in between. In germline, CDR1 is MDHEN, CDR2 SYDVKM. The CDR3 is 13 amino acids. CDR3: CASSFSGNTEAFF. The CDR3 region has the DNA TGTGCCAGCAGTTTTTCAGGTAACACTGAAGCTTTCTTT.

The V and J genes are TRBV7-6 and TRBJ2-7, with TRBD2 as a possible D gene (6 bases). The CDR3 loop spans 14 amino acids. Germline CDR1 SGHVS, CDR2 FNYEAQ. V was clipped by 1 base and J by 5 bases, with 12 bases between them. The CDR3 nucleotides are TGTGCCAGCAGCTTAGGGACTACCCTTGACGAGCAGTACTTC. Protein product: CASSLGTTLDEQYF. The variable domain in full, completed from reference TRBV7-6 and TRBJ2-7, reads GAGVSQSPRYKVTKRGQDVALRCDPISGHVSLYWYRQALGQGPEFLTYFNYEAQQDKSGLPNDRFSAERPEGSISTLTIQRTEQRDSAMYRCASSLGTTLDEQYFGPGTRLTVT.

This clone was counted only a few times. Compared with germline, one end of the junction differs, possibly owing to a read error. This rearrangement joins TRBV10-1 to TRBJ1-5; maybe TRBD1 (6 bases). The CDR3 is 16 residues long. The V gene's germline CDR1 is WNHNN and CDR2 SYGVQD (reference sequence). CDR3 bases: TGCGCCAGCAGTGAGTCGGAGGGGGGTAGCGATCAGCCCCAGCATTTT. Its translation: CASSESEGGSDQPQHF.

As DNA, the CDR3 is TGTGCCAGTAGTCCCGGGACAGGGGTAGCCTACGAGCAGTACTTC. It codes for CASSPGTGVAYEQYF. V and J are TRBV19 and TRBJ2-7, with TRBD1 identical over 10 bases. In germline, CDR1 is LNHDA, CDR2 SQIVND (reference sequence). V shed 5 bases and J 2 bases; nucleotides not matched to a gene: 6. The CDR3 covers 15 residues.

This sequence joins TRBV29-1 and TRBJ1-2; D is ambiguous. Trimming cost V 2 bases and J 2 bases, with 12 bases left between them. Germline V CDR1 and CDR2: SQVTM, ANQGSEA. This CDR3 spans 14 amino acids. CDR3 nucleotide sequence: TGCAGCGTTGAATCCCTGACGGTGAACTATGGCTACACCTTC. This encodes CSVESLTVNYGYTF.